The 18 T cell receptor beta chains below come from one sample, sequenced in a study of CD8 T cells in ankylosing spondylitis. TCRdb recomputed calls from the 5' RACE reads with MiXCR, one row per CDR3 protein. The sample yields about 220,000 distinct CDR3 sequences, approximately 24% seen once. Sequencing was performed on blood, either unsorted or a sorted T cell fraction (not recorded which). All receptors derive from a male donor with ankylosing spondylitis or in good health (not recorded which).

The V gene is TRBV20-1, the J gene TRBJ2-3; no firm D call. This CDR3 is built from 14 residues. V dropped 3 bases and J dropped 1 base, with 11 bases sitting between them. Germline V gives CDR1 DFQATT, CDR2 SNEGSKA (reference sequence). The CDR3 sequence: CSASGVARTDTQYF. The CDR3 nucleotides read TGCAGTGCTAGTGGGGTAGCCCGCACAGATACGCAGTATTTT.

The chain employs TRBV20-1 and TRBJ2-5; a possible D gene is TRBD1 (6 bases). Trimming stripped 0 bases from V and 4 bases from J, with 15 bases between. Looked up from germline, CDR1 is DFQATT and CDR2 is SNEGSKA (reference sequence). This CDR3 comprises 15 residues. The chain's CDR3 is CSARDSVRGRETQYF. In DNA, the CDR3 is TGCAGTGCTAGAGATAGTGTCAGGGGCCGAGAGACCCAGTACTTC.

This clonotype was detected only a few times. This chain joins TRBV20-1 and TRBJ2-3, with 10 bases that match TRBD2. Unmatched junction bases numbered 10, after V lost 5 bases and J lost 5 bases. The CDR3 is 15 amino acids. CDR1 DFQATT and CDR2 SNEGSKA come from the germline V gene (reference sequence). The CDR3 DNA follows: TGCAGTGCTTACGAGACTAGCGGGCGGGGAGATACGCAGTATTTT. Protein product: CSAYETSGRGDTQYF.

This clonotype has a count of ten or more. Here the CDR3 reads CASSLDKGWSNEQFF. The CDR3 DNA follows: TGTGCCAGCAGCCTAGATAAGGGCTGGAGCAATGAGCAGTTCTTC. The chain has TRBV14 and TRBJ2-1; D gene uncertain. This CDR3 contains 15 residues. Germline CDR1 is SGHDN and CDR2 is FVKESK. With 4 bases removed from V and 6 bases from J, the gap between germline ends came to 16 bases.

The chain employs TRBV20-1 and TRBJ1-5; a weak D match, TRBD1 (6 bases). The CDR3 length is 16 residues. V was pared by 6 bases and J by 0 bases, with 18 bases between. Germline lookup yields CDR1 DFQATT and CDR2 SNEGSKA (reference sequence). The CDR3 DNA reads TGCAGTGCGACAGGACAGAGCTCATATAGCAATCAGCCCCAGCATTTT. Translation gives CSATGQSSYSNQPQHF.

At least ten counts were recorded for this clonotype. CDR3 sequence: CASRPGLAGSKETQYF. The CDR3 DNA reads as TGTGCCAGCAGGCCCGGACTAGCGGGATCCAAAGAGACCCAGTACTTC. The chain combines TRBV11-2 with TRBJ2-5, with 12 nucleotides matching TRBD2. Germline CDR1 is SGHAT and CDR2 is FQNNGV. The CDR3 is made up of 16 amino acids. J lost 3 bases, V lost 6 bases, and 8 bases had no gene match.

V and J are TRBV12-3 or TRBV12-4 and TRBJ2-7; the D gene could be TRBD1 or TRBD2 (5 bases each). The CDR3 has 16 residues. Trimming pared 8 bases from V and 7 bases from J, leaving 27 bases between. The CDR3 here is CASGKTGPATGWEQYF. The CDR3 region has the DNA TGTGCCAGCGGAAAAACGGGACCCGCGACGGGTTGGGAGCAGTACTTC.

This clonotype came up many times. CDR3 sequence: CASSLLRSSYEQYF. For the CDR3, the DNA is TGTGCCAGCAGCTTACTAAGGAGCTCCTACGAGCAGTACTTC. The chain recombines TRBV7-2 with TRBJ2-7; no reliable D call. There are 14 residues in the CDR3. V lost 2 bases and J 0 bases, leaving 8 bases between the germline ends. The germline V gene has CDR1 SGHTA and CDR2 FQGNSA.

This clonotype has at least ten counts. The chain couples TRBV3-1 to TRBJ1-1, with 9 bases fitting TRBD1. CDR3 size: 13 residues. In germline, CDR1 is LGHDT, CDR2 YNNKEL (reference sequence). J was trimmed by 6 bases and V by 6 bases; bases with no gene match: 5. CDR3 in DNA: TGTGCCAGCAGACCGGGACAGGGTTCTGAAGCTTTCTTT. Its protein is CASRPGQGSEAFF.

The chain links TRBV20-1 to TRBJ2-7; D not resolved. Trimming took off 0 bases at V and 5 bases at J, with 11 bases between the two ends. The CDR3 runs to 13 residues. CDR1 DFQATT and CDR2 SNEGSKA come from the germline V gene (reference sequence). The CDR3 DNA is TGCAGTGCTAGAGATCCGAACCGGGACGAGCAGTACTTC. This translates into CSARDPNRDEQYF.

This chain connects TRBV4-3 to TRBJ2-1; 9 bases line up with TRBD2. The CDR3 runs 16 residues. Germline trimming cut 3 bases from V and 6 bases from J; bases unmatched to any gene: 9. CDR1 is LGHNA, CDR2 YSLEER, per germline. Written as DNA, the CDR3 is TGCGCCAGCAGCCAGTTACCTAGCGGGGTTTTCAATGAGCAGTTCTTC. Translating it yields CASSQLPSGVFNEQFF.

This clonotype was picked up many times. The rearrangement uses TRBV15 and TRBJ2-5, with D maybe TRBD1 (5 bases). The CDR3 spans 14 residues. Trimming shortened V by 0 bases and J by 4 bases, and 9 bases separated the two germline ends. Germline V CDR1 and CDR2: LNHNV, YYDKDF (reference sequence). CDR3 sequence reads: CATSREDNGETQYF. The CDR3 region has the DNA TGTGCCACCAGCAGAGAGGACAACGGAGAGACCCAGTACTTC.

Many counts were recorded for this clonotype. The chain combines TRBV20-1 with TRBJ2-1, with 7 positions matching TRBD2. The junction had 10 bases not matched to a gene; V was cut back by 6 bases and J by 8 bases. Looked up from germline, CDR1 is DFQATT and CDR2 is SNEGSKA (reference sequence). This CDR3 is 13 amino acids long. The CDR3 DNA reads TGCAGTGCCACCCGGGACTATATCCATGAGCAGTTCTTC. Amino acids: CSATRDYIHEQFF.

This rearrangement joins TRBV7-2 to TRBJ2-7; 9 bases fit TRBD2. CDR3 length: 15 residues. Germline V CDR1 and CDR2: SGHTA, FQGNSA. The V gene end was trimmed by 0 bases and the J gene end by 5 bases; junction bases not matched to a gene: 5. The CDR3 nucleotides read TGTGCCAGCAGCTTAGCTAGCGGGAGTCGCAACGAGCAGTACTTC. It specifies CASSLASGSRNEQYF. Using reference TRBV7-2 and TRBJ2-7 for the parts outside the CDR3, the full variable domain is GAGVSQSPSNKVTEKGKDVELRCDPISGHTALYWYRQSLGQGLEFLIYFQGNSAPDKSGLPSDRFSAERTGGSVSTLTIQRTQQEDSAVYLCASSLASGSRNEQYFGPGTRLTVT.

This clonotype was observed at least ten times. The V gene is TRBV5-6, the J gene TRBJ2-3; D is ambiguous. The germline gives CDR1 SGHDT, CDR2 YYEEEE. Trimming removed 0 bases at V and 1 base at J, with 9 bases between. The CDR3 totals 15 residues. Written as DNA, the CDR3 is TGTGCCAGCAGCTTGGTAGGGCCACGCACAGATACGCAGTATTTT. It encodes CASSLVGPRTDTQYF.

The table lists this clonotype with many counts. The gene calls are TRBV5-1 and TRBJ2-5, with TRBD1 identical over 7 bases. The V gene end was trimmed by 4 bases and the J gene end by 5 bases; junction bases not matched to a gene: 8. Germline V gives CDR1 SGHRS, CDR2 YFSETQ. The CDR3 is 14 amino acids. The CDR3 DNA follows: TGCGCCAGCAGCGAGTCGGACAGGAAGGAGACCCAGTACTTC. This gives the protein CASSESDRKETQYF.

This clonotype has more than one count but fewer than ten. This sequence joins TRBV20-1 and TRBJ2-1, with 9 bases that match TRBD2. Germline values: CDR1 DFQATT, CDR2 SNEGSKA (reference sequence). The CDR3 is 15 residues long. The trim removed 4 bases at V and 6 bases at J, leaving 10 bases unmatched. Here the CDR3 DNA reads TGCAGTGCTAACCCCATAGCGGGAGCAGGCAATGAGCAGTTCTTC. It specifies CSANPIAGAGNEQFF.

This clonotype was counted many times. This chain uses TRBV7-8 with TRBJ2-2; D is uncertain. This CDR3 is built from 15 residues. Germline CDR1 reads SGHVS; CDR2 reads FQNEAQ. Between the trimmed V and J ends, which lost 2 bases and 1 base, there was a span of 8 bases. The CDR3 loop reads CASSLSDLNTGELFF. The CDR3 bases are TGTGCCAGCAGCTTATCTGACTTGAACACCGGGGAGCTGTTTTTT.